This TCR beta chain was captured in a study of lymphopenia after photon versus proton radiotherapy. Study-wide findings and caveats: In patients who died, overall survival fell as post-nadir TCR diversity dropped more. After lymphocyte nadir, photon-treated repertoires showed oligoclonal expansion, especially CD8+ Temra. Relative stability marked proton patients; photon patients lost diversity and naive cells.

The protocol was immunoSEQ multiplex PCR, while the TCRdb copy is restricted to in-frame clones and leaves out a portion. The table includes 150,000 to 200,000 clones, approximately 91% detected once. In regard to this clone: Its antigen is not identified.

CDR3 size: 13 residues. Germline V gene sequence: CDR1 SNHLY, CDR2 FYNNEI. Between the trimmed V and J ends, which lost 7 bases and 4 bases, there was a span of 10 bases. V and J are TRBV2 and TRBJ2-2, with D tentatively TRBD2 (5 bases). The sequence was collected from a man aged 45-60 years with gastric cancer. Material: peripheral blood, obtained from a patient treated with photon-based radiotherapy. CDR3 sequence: CASTRGVTGELFF. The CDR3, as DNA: TGTGCCAGCACTCGGGGAGTCACCGGGGAGCTGTTTTTT.